The next 14 T cell receptor beta chains were all read from a single sample in a study of cytomegalovirus exposure and HLA in healthy donors. The primer mix had 60 Vbeta and 13 Jbeta primers. Sequencing was performed with immunoSEQ multiplex PCR; in TCRdb, only in-frame clones are kept and a portion is missing. The sample holds about 130,000 clones; 65% to 80% are singletons and the top ten take under 2%. Sequencing used PBMCs. All receptors derive from a human donor in good health.

DNA of the CDR3: TGTGCCAGCAGCCTCGCTAGCGGGAGAGAGACCCAGTACTTC. This codes for CASSLASGRETQYF. The chain employs TRBV7-6 and TRBJ2-5; TRBD2 agrees at 10 bases. V dropped 5 bases and J dropped 4; count of bases not matched to a gene: 4. This CDR3 spans 14 amino acids. The germline gives CDR1 SGHVS, CDR2 FNYEAQ.

With regard to this clone: A junction boundary mismatches the germline segment, possibly from a read error. The chain joins TRBV5-1 to TRBJ1-4; TRBD1 agrees at 7 bases. Germline CDR1 and CDR2: SGHRS and YFSETQ. The CDR3 has 14 residues. This CDR3 reads CANSSRQGAAKLFF. DNA of the CDR3: TGCGCCAACAGCTCCAGACAGGGCGCTGCTAAACTTTTTTTT.

The chain employs TRBV2 and TRBJ1-1; 7 bases are shared with TRBD1. The CDR3 is made up of 13 amino acids. V gave up 5 bases and J gave up 1 base; unmatched junction bases: 1. Germline CDR1 is SNHLY and CDR2 is FYNNEI. The CDR3: CASSRTGNTEAFF. The CDR3 bases are TGTGCCAGCAGTCGGACAGGGAACACTGAAGCTTTCTTT.

A few counts support this clone. The rearrangement joins TRBV27 to TRBJ1-3; the D is unclear. Trimming stripped 9 bases from V and 1 base from J, with 13 bases between. Germline assignment: CDR1 MNHEY and CDR2 SMNVEV (reference sequence). The CDR3 runs to 14 residues. The CDR3 loop reads CASTRVYSGNTIYF. CDR3 nucleotide sequence: TGTGCCAGTACGAGGGTGTATTCTGGAAACACCATATATTTT.

This clone has a handful of counts. The chain links TRBV9 to TRBJ2-5, with D possibly matching TRBD2 (5 bases). V was cut by 2 bases and J by 4 bases, with 18 bases left in between. The CDR3 extends over 16 amino acids. Germline CDR1 is SGDLS and CDR2 is YYNGEE. CDR3 DNA sequence: TGTGCCAGCAGCGTGCGAGGCGGGTTAGGCGGAGAGACCCAGTACTTC. As protein: CASSVRGGLGGETQYF.

In its sample, this clone was seen once. The chain couples TRBV11-1 to TRBJ2-5; D is unclear. The CDR3 runs to 13 residues. Germline V CDR1 and CDR2: SGHAT, FQDESV (reference sequence). V lost 1 base and J 3 bases, leaving 6 bases between the germline ends. In DNA, the CDR3 is TGTGCCAGCAGCTTAGGGCAGGAAGAGACCCAGTACTTC. This sequence encodes CASSLGQEETQYF.

The V and J genes are TRBV9 and TRBJ2-1; D ambiguous. CDR1 is SGDLS, CDR2 YYNGEE, per germline. V gave up 2 bases and J gave up 4 bases, with 7 bases separating them. This CDR3 contains 13 residues. The CDR3 protein is CASSVSRYNEQFF. The CDR3, as DNA: TGTGCCAGCAGCGTGAGCCGGTACAATGAGCAGTTCTTC.

The J gene is TRBJ1-6, the V gene TRBV19, with TRBD1 identical over 10 bases. The CDR3 spans 16 residues. Germline values: CDR1 LNHDA, CDR2 SQIVND (reference sequence). After removal of 7 bases from V and 2 bases from J, the junction contained 5 bases not matched to a gene. The CDR3 region has the DNA TGTGCCAGTACCCCGGGACAGGGGACCTATAATTCACCCCTCCACTTT. Amino acids: CASTPGQGTYNSPLHF.

The rearrangement uses TRBV2 and TRBJ1-1; 8 nucleotides align to TRBD1. The CDR3 is 15 residues long. Germline lookup yields CDR1 SNHLY and CDR2 FYNNEI. With 4 bases clipped from V and 5 bases from J, the junction kept 9 bases outside the gene matches. As DNA, the CDR3 is TGTGCCAGCAGTGTAGATGGACAGGGAGGGACTGAAGCTTTCTTT. Its protein product is CASSVDGQGGTEAFF.

The V call is TRBV2, the J call TRBJ2-5; D may be TRBD2 (5 bases). The CDR3 contains 13 residues. CDR1 and CDR2 (germline): SNHLY, FYNNEI. V shed 4 bases and J shed 5 bases, with 11 bases lying between them. In DNA, the CDR3 is TGTGCCAGCAGTGCCGGGGTGGTTGAGACCCAGTACTTC. It translates to CASSAGVVETQYF.

The chain recombines TRBV28 with TRBJ2-7, with a tentative D call TRBD1 (5 bases). CDR1 and CDR2 (germline): MDHEN, SYDVKM. Deletions cut 3 bases from V and 5 bases from J, with 17 bases between. The CDR3 runs to 15 residues. CDR3 sequence reads: CASSLAQGLGDEQYF. The CDR3 nucleotides are TGTGCCAGCAGTTTGGCGCAGGGCCTTGGGGACGAGCAGTACTTC.

The table lists this clone with a count of one. The V and J genes are TRBV7-2 and TRBJ1-1; D remains ambiguous. V was trimmed by 5 bases and J by 0 bases, leaving 13 bases between them. The CDR3 has 15 amino acids. The germline V gene encodes CDR1 SGHTA and CDR2 FQGNSA. The CDR3 DNA reads TGTGCCAGCAGCCCTCCCGGTGCTCTGAACACTGAAGCTTTCTTT. Translation gives CASSPPGALNTEAFF.

The V call is TRBV4-1, the J call TRBJ2-7; 8 bases are shared with TRBD2. V shed 2 bases and J 2 bases; nucleotides not matched to a gene: 11. CDR1 is MGHRA and CDR2 is YSYEKL in the germline V gene. The CDR3 is 17 residues long. The CDR3 bases are TGCGCCAGCAGCCAACCAATTACCGGGACTAGGACCTACGAGCAGTACTTC. It encodes CASSQPITGTRTYEQYF.

The genes are TRBV6-6 and TRBJ2-3, with no clear D. V was clipped by 0 bases and J by 1 base, with 5 bases between them. Germline V gene lookup returns CDR1 MNHNY and CDR2 SVGAGI (reference sequence). The CDR3 is made up of 14 amino acids. The CDR3 loop reads CASSYSAGTDTQYF. CDR3 in DNA: TGTGCCAGCAGTTACTCGGCAGGCACAGATACGCAGTATTTT.